This entry lists 6 T cell receptor beta chains sequenced from one sample in a study of cytomegalovirus exposure and HLA in healthy donors. Repertoires were generated with immunoSEQ multiplex PCR, while TCRdb's copy carries only in-frame clones and drops some. The profile shows roughly 52,000 clones, around nine tenths of them singletons. The sample taken for sequencing was PBMCs. These receptors were taken from a young man in good health and CMV-seronegative.

The J gene is TRBJ2-5, the V gene TRBV2; D may be TRBD1 (6 bases). With 7 bases removed from V and 0 bases from J, the gap between germline ends came to 6 bases. This CDR3 has 12 residues. Germline loops: CDR1 SNHLY, CDR2 FYNNEI. The CDR3 protein is CASNRDQETQYF. In DNA, the CDR3 is TGTGCCAGCAACAGGGACCAAGAGACCCAGTACTTC.

The V gene is TRBV2, the J gene TRBJ2-7; 10 nucleotides align to TRBD2. V shed 0 bases, J shed 6 bases, and the junction held 11 bases outside the gene matches. The CDR3 totals 17 residues. Looked up from germline, CDR1 is SNHLY and CDR2 is FYNNEI. The CDR3 DNA sequence: TGTGCCAGCAGTGAAGCCCTACCCGGAGCGGGAGGGGCCGAGCAGTACTTC. Its protein is CASSEALPGAGGAEQYF. Full variable domain (rest looked up from reference TRBV2 and TRBJ2-7): EPEVTQTPSHQVTQMGQEVILRCVPISNHLYFYWYRQILGQKVEFLVSFYNNEISEKSEIFDDQFSVERPDGSNFTLKIRSTKLEDSAMYFCASSEALPGAGGAEQYFGPGTRLTVT.

The chain couples TRBV5-5 to TRBJ1-3; 7 nucleotides align to TRBD1. CDR1 SGHKS and CDR2 YYEKEE come from the germline V gene (reference sequence). Germline trimming cut 4 bases from V and 5 bases from J; bases unmatched to any gene: 12. This CDR3 is 16 amino acids long. Here the CDR3 DNA reads TGTGCCAGCAGCCCCTCGGGGGGGACAGAGAGAAACACCATATATTTT. Translating gives CASSPSGGTERNTIYF. Full variable domain (missing parts from reference TRBV5-5 and TRBJ1-3): DAGVTQSPTHLIKTRGQQVTLRCSPISGHKSVSWYQQVLGQGPQFIFQYYEKEERGRGNFPDRFSARQFPNYSSELNVNALLLGDSALYLCASSPSGGTERNTIYFGEGSWLTVV.

The chain is built from TRBV9 and TRBJ2-1, with 7 bases that match TRBD2. J was trimmed by 0 bases and V by 3 bases; bases with no gene match: 0. The V gene's germline CDR1 is SGDLS and CDR2 YYNGEE. The CDR3 contains 14 residues. CDR3 nucleotide sequence: TGTGCCAGCAGCGGGGACTACTCCTACAATGAGCAGTTCTTC. This sequence encodes CASSGDYSYNEQFF.

This clone was recorded a few times. The chain couples TRBV6-4 to TRBJ2-2; no clear D gene. The CDR3 is 13 residues long. With 4 bases removed from V and 0 bases from J, the gap between germline ends came to 3 bases. CDR1 and CDR2 from the germline V gene are MRHNA and SNTAGT. In nucleotides, the CDR3 is TGTGCCAGCAGTGCTGCGAACACCGGGGAGCTGTTTTTT. Translating gives CASSAANTGELFF.

This clone appeared once. V and J are TRBV25-1 and TRBJ2-2; TRBD1 matches at 8 bases. The CDR3 has 15 amino acids. CDR1 MGHDK and CDR2 SYGVNS come from the germline V gene. The V and J ends lost 7 bases and 4 bases, in that order; junction bases with no gene match: 8. CDR3 residues: CASTPRTGPTGELFF. The CDR3 DNA follows: TGTGCCAGCACCCCTCGGACAGGGCCCACCGGGGAGCTGTTTTTT. The full variable domain, rest sourced from reference TRBV25-1 and TRBJ2-2, is EADIYQTPRYLVIGTGKKITLECSQTMGHDKMYWYQQDPGMELHLIHYSYGVNSTEKGDLSSESTVSRIRTEHFPLTLESARPSHTSQYLCASTPRTGPTGELFFGEGSRLTVL.